The 8 T cell receptor beta chains listed next were all sequenced from one sample in a study of control samples from healthy donors and cancer patients (TCRdb year 2020). Libraries were built with the immunoSEQ multiplex PCR assay. TCRdb provides this immuneACCESS table in a form limited to in-frame rearrangements. Some clones are lacking; in checked studies, under half of them reflect an unresolved V gene, and why the rest are absent is not known. In all, the sample holds approximately 90,000 clones, and about 89% of those were seen once. The leading ten clones occupy over 20% of the sample. The sample was blood. These receptors all stem from a man between 25 and 39 years old in good health.

The gene calls are TRBV12-5 and TRBJ2-7, with D uncertain. The CDR3 spans 11 residues. Germline V lookup: CDR1 LGHNT, CDR2 FRNRAP. The ends were cut back, 2 bases at V and 4 bases at J, with 3 bases in the middle. The CDR3 sequence is CASGLRYEQYF. The CDR3 DNA follows: TGTGCTAGTGGTTTGAGGTACGAGCAGTACTTC.

This clone came up once. The chain recombines TRBV11-2 with TRBJ2-7, with 12 bases lining up with TRBD2. Germline CDR1 is SGHAT and CDR2 is FQNNGV. This CDR3 has 15 amino acids. V shed 5 bases and J 8 bases; nucleotides not matched to a gene: 10. CDR3 nucleotides: TGTGCCAGCAGCACGAGACTAGCGGGGGACCCCAAGCAGTACTTC. It is translated as CASSTRLAGDPKQYF. The whole variable domain, filled in from reference TRBV11-2 and TRBJ2-7, reads EAGVAQSPRYKIIEKRQSVAFWCNPISGHATLYWYQQILGQGPKLLIQFQNNGVVDDSQLPKDRFSAERLKGVDSTLKIQPAKLEDSAVYLCASSTRLAGDPKQYFGPGTRLTVT.

This clone showed up just once. The V call is TRBV5-4, the J call TRBJ2-7; D might be TRBD1 (6 bases). Germline V gene data show CDR1 as SGHNT and CDR2 as YYREEE (reference sequence). CDR3 length equals 14 residues. With 2 bases removed from V and 5 bases from J, the gap between germline ends came to 14 bases. The CDR3: CASSFNPGADEQYF. The CDR3 region has the DNA TGTGCCAGCAGCTTTAACCCAGGGGCGGACGAGCAGTACTTC.

The V gene is TRBV12-3 or TRBV12-4, the J gene TRBJ1-3; TRBD1 aligns across 9 bases. The V segment lost 5 bases and the J segment 16 bases; nucleotides outside the gene matches: 6. The CDR3 loop spans 11 amino acids. DNA for the CDR3: TGTGCCAGCAGTACCCTTGGGACAGGGTATTTT. Translated, it gives CASSTLGTGYF.

The chain carries TRBV7-9 and TRBJ1-4, with 9 bases identical to TRBD1. J lost 8 bases, V lost 0 bases, and 7 bases had no gene match. CDR1 is SEHNR, CDR2 FQNEAQ, per germline (reference sequence). There are 16 residues in the CDR3. This CDR3 reads CASSLALDRGGEKLFF. In DNA, the CDR3 is TGTGCCAGCAGCTTAGCGCTGGACAGGGGTGGAGAAAAACTGTTTTTT.

This clone was recorded only once. The chain links TRBV6-2 or TRBV6-3 to TRBJ2-1; maybe TRBD2 (6 bases). Per the germline V gene, CDR1 is MNHEY and CDR2 is SVGEGT. V gave up 2 bases and J gave up 4 bases, with 9 bases separating them. CDR3 size: 14 residues. CDR3 loop: CASSYTSHYNEQFF. DNA for the CDR3: TGTGCCAGCAGTTACACTAGCCATTACAATGAGCAGTTCTTC.

On this clone: Its ends do not fully match the called genes, so a read error is possible. CDR3 protein: CASTLQGAQETQYF. CDR3 bases: TGTGCCAGCACCTTACAGGGAGCGCAAGAGACCCAGTACTTC. The V call is TRBV7-9, the J call TRBJ2-5; D is possibly TRBD1 (6 bases). This CDR3 is built from 14 residues. From germline, CDR1 is SEHNR and CDR2 FQNEAQ (reference sequence).

This clone came up many times. This chain uses TRBV12-3 or TRBV12-4 with TRBJ1-2; unclear D gene. The CDR3 is 13 residues long. Trimming removed 1 base at V and 9 bases at J, with 12 bases between. CDR3 region: CASSLGRNERYTF. The CDR3 DNA sequence: TGTGCCAGCAGTTTAGGACGGAACGAACGCTACACCTTC.